This entry lists 10 T cell receptor beta chains sequenced from one sample in a study of monozygotic twins with inflammatory bowel disease. TCRdb reprocessed the 5' RACE reads and stores each CDR3 protein as one record, lacking DNA. The table lists around 40,000 distinct CDR3 sequences, with about 5% in the top ten. Sample: blood. Source of these receptors: a human donor with ulcerative colitis or Crohn's disease, or a healthy co-twin of an affected twin (not recorded which).

The chain recombines TRBV7-9 with TRBJ2-5. The CDR3 is made up of 15 amino acids. CDR1 is SEHNR, CDR2 FQNEAQ, per germline (reference sequence). CDR3 sequence: CASSYSFGSKETQYF.

This chain links TRBV11-2 with TRBJ1-1; TCRdb designates TRBD1, a call that cannot be tested without DNA. CDR1 SGHAT and CDR2 FQNNGV come from the germline V gene. This CDR3 has 13 residues. CDR3 region: CARSLQGAGAAFF.

This chain links TRBV7-2 with TRBJ2-5; TCRdb selects TRBD1, and the lack of DNA leaves this call unchecked. Looked up from germline, CDR1 is SGHTA and CDR2 is FQGNSA. The CDR3 contains 14 residues. The CDR3 region is CASSLSRGQETQYF.

The chain joins TRBV5-1 to TRBJ2-3; TCRdb's D call of TRBD1 is untestable without DNA. The CDR3 runs 14 residues. CDR1 is SGHRS and CDR2 is YFSETQ in the germline V gene. The chain's CDR3 is CASSQGQAEDTQYF.

V and J are TRBV28 and TRBJ2-6; the TCRdb D gene call, TRBD1, has no DNA to confirm it. The germline CDR1 and CDR2 sequences are MDHEN and SYDVKM. The CDR3 is 18 amino acids. The CDR3 protein is CASKNTGTVTPGANVLTF.

This chain uses TRBV5-1 with TRBJ2-1; TCRdb designates TRBD1, a call that cannot be tested without DNA. Germline V gene sequence: CDR1 SGHRS, CDR2 YFSETQ. CDR3 length: 18 amino acids. CDR3 loop: CASSLAPGQGLSYNEQFF.

The chain joins TRBV20-1 to TRBJ2-7; TCRdb selects TRBD1, and the lack of DNA leaves this call unchecked. CDR1 DFQATT and CDR2 SNEGSKA come from the germline V gene (reference sequence). The CDR3 is made up of 13 amino acids. The CDR3 sequence is CSGLGTGLYEQYF.

The chain is built from TRBV28 and TRBJ2-6; TCRdb selects TRBD1, and the lack of DNA leaves this call unchecked. Germline CDR1 and CDR2: MDHEN and SYDVKM. The CDR3 contains 19 residues. This CDR3 is CATNRPWDRESPGANVLTF.

This chain connects TRBV28 to TRBJ1-2; TCRdb outputs TRBD1, but without DNA this stays unchecked. CDR1 and CDR2 from the germline V gene are MDHEN and SYDVKM. This CDR3 comprises 14 residues. CDR3 loop: CASIDRGSGYGYTF.

CDR3 loop: CASSANRGSPLNTEAFF. This chain connects TRBV19 to TRBJ1-1; TCRdb returns TRBD1, unconfirmable since there is no DNA. CDR1 is LNHDA, CDR2 SQIVND, per germline (reference sequence). This CDR3 is built from 17 residues. Looking up the rest from reference TRBV19 and TRBJ1-1 gives the full variable domain: DGGITQSPKYLFRKEGQNVTLSCEQNLNHDAMYWYRQDPGQGLRLIYYSQIVNDFQKGDIAEGYSVSREKKESFPLTVTSAQKNPTAFYLCASSANRGSPLNTEAFFGQGTRLTVV.